The clone carrying this TCR beta chain was recorded a few times. Noted time point: pretreatment peripheral blood. V was trimmed by 3 bases and J by 2 bases, leaving 10 bases between them. Germline V gene data show CDR1 as LGHNT and CDR2 as FRNRAP. The CDR3 sequence is 14 residues long. Libraries were prepared by immunoSEQ multiplex PCR; TCRdb keeps only in-frame clonotypes and omits some of them. The sample lists tens of thousands of clones; roughly four fifths were seen once. The sample belongs to a study of PD-L1 blockade in urothelial cancer. Study at large: Anywhere from 0 to 3 prior chemotherapy regimens had been received by patients. A median blood sample held 141,255 T cells and tens of thousands of unique TCRs.

This specimen consisted of PBMCs, obtained around atezolizumab (anti-PD-L1) treatment. V and J are TRBV12-5 and TRBJ1-1; D remains unclear. This clonotype originated in a man between 65 and 79 years old with urothelial cancer. The DNA for the CDR3 is TGTGCTAGTGGTTTAGACGGACTAAACACTGAAGCTTTCTTT. It encodes CASGLDGLNTEAFF.